This T cell receptor beta chain is drawn from a study of T cell responses to AZD1222 COVID-19 vaccine. Overall study results and limits: Without day 14 samples, only post-peak T cell repertoires were studied. Regions 160-218 and 743-854 held dominance among vaccine-associated CD4 TCRs, which spanned spike. At baseline, just five to seven AZD1222 recipients tested seropositive.

Sequenced by immunoSEQ multiplex PCR; TCRdb stores in-frame clones only, minus some. The table has over 100,000 clones, more than 85% seen once. About this clone: Its antigen is undetermined.

The V end was cut by 3 bases, the J end by 4 bases, with 11 bases between. The CDR3 length is 14 residues. Germline loops: CDR1 LNHDA, CDR2 SQIVND (reference sequence). V and J are TRBV19 and TRBJ2-3; D is undetermined. The material sequenced was peripheral blood, taken on day 0 of AZD1222 vaccination. The origin of this receptor is an adult in good health. CDR3 residues: CASSISSGPDTQYF. The CDR3 coding sequence is TGTGCCAGTAGTATCAGTTCTGGCCCAGATACGCAGTATTTT.